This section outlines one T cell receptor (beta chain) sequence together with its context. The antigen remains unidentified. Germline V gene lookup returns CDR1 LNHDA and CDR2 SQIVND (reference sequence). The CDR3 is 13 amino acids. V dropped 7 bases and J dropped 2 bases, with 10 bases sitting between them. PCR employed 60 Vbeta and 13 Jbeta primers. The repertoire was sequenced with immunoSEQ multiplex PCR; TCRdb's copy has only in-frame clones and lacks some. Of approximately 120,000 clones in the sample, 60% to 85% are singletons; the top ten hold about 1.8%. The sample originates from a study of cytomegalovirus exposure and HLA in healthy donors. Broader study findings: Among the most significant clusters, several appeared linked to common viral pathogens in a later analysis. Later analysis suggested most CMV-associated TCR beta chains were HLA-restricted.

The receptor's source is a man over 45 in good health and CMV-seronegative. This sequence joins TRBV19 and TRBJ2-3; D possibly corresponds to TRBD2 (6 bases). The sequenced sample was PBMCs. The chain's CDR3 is CASTAGYTDTQYF. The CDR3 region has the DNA TGTGCCAGTACAGCGGGTTACACAGATACGCAGTATTTT.